Listed here are 28 T cell receptor beta chains from one sample, sequenced in a study of human T cells and chemical hapten exposure listed by TCRdb under 2021. Library construction relied on RACE. The data were produced on a NextSeq 500. TCRdb ran its own pipeline on the public reads, namely fastp trimming at Q25 and MiXCR clone calling, and kept in-frame beta chains. One record per CDR3 amino acid sequence lists the most common genes and DNA. The sample table lists around 180,000 distinct CDR3 sequences, more than 25% of them with a count of one. Together, the top ten hold less than 3.5% of the sample. The time point tag for this specimen amounts to: pre-sensitization, week 0. The meaning of the sample's treatment or condition label: therapeutic diphenylcyclopropenone sensitization with weekly scalp DPC. The starting material was whole blood, obtained in connection with sensitization to the hapten diphenylcyclopropenone (DPC). The origin of the receptors is a woman in her 30s with alopecia areata. Some clones in this sample may be carry-over from other donors' samples.

The table lists this clonotype with a few counts. As DNA, the CDR3 is TGTGCCAGCAGCTTAGGGGCAGCAATCCCCTCCTACGAGCAGTACTTC. Amino acid sequence: CASSLGAAIPSYEQYF. The V and J genes are TRBV7-2 and TRBJ2-7, with D unresolved. Germline V gives CDR1 SGHTA, CDR2 FQGNSA. The CDR3 is made up of 16 amino acids. The V end lost 1 base, the J end lost 0 bases, and 13 bases lay between the germline ends.

The chain links TRBV29-1 to TRBJ1-4, with 7 bases identical to TRBD1. V was clipped by 7 bases and J by 4 bases; unmatched bases: 9. This CDR3 has 14 residues. The germline CDR1 and CDR2 sequences are SQVTM and ANQGSEA. The CDR3 here is CSAKGQAFNEKLFF. As DNA, the CDR3 is TGCAGCGCCAAAGGACAGGCTTTTAATGAAAAACTGTTTTTT.

The chain employs TRBV6-2 or TRBV6-3 and TRBJ1-5; no clear D. The V end lost 3 bases, the J end lost 7 bases, and 7 bases lay between the germline ends. The germline V gene has CDR1 MNHEY and CDR2 SVGEGT. This CDR3 comprises 12 residues. CDR3: CASSYQGQPQHF. Here the CDR3 DNA reads TGTGCCAGCAGTTATCAAGGGCAGCCCCAGCATTTT.

This clonotype was detected a few times. The genes are TRBV11-3 and TRBJ1-1; tentatively, D is TRBD1 (5 bases). Per germline, CDR1 SGHNT and CDR2 YENEEA. The CDR3 has 15 amino acids. V was cut by 5 bases and J by 1 base, with 14 bases left in between. Written as DNA, the CDR3 is TGTGCCAGCAGCCTCCAGGGCGGAAAGAACACTGAAGCTTTCTTT. Amino acids: CASSLQGGKNTEAFF.

Concerning this clonotype itself: At one boundary the junction diverges from the germline segment, which might be a read error. The V and J genes are TRBV5-1 and TRBJ2-5; a possible D gene is TRBD1 (6 bases). CDR1 SGHRS and CDR2 YFSETQ come from the germline V gene. The CDR3 loop spans 15 amino acids. Here the CDR3 DNA reads TGCACCAGCAGCCCGACGGGACACCCCCAAGAGACCCAGTACTTC. Residues: CTSSPTGHPQETQYF. Full variable domain (remainder filled in from reference TRBV5-1 and TRBJ2-5): KAGVTQTPRYLIKTRGQQVTLSCSPISGHRSVSWYQQTPGQGLQFLFEYFSETQRNKGNFPGRFSGRQFSNSRSEMNVSTLELGDSALYLCTSSPTGHPQETQYFGPGTRLLVL.

This clonotype was detected only a few times. This chain connects TRBV28 to TRBJ1-1; no reliable D call. This CDR3 region has 16 residues. The germline CDR1 and CDR2 sequences are MDHEN and SYDVKM. Trimming left V 5 bases short and J 0 bases short, with 16 bases between. CDR3: CASSPPRVAMNTEAFF. CDR3 bases: TGTGCCAGCAGTCCACCCCGGGTGGCCATGAACACTGAAGCTTTCTTT.

This chain uses TRBV7-2 with TRBJ2-3; 9 bases line up with TRBD1. The length of the CDR3 is 15 residues. V lost 3 bases to trimming and J lost 3 bases; unmatched junction nucleotides: 4. Germline V gene lookup returns CDR1 SGHTA and CDR2 FQGNSA. CDR3 coding DNA: TGTGCCAGCAGCTTGGACAGGGGATATACAGATACGCAGTATTTT. This sequence encodes CASSLDRGYTDTQYF.

The CDR3 DNA follows: TGCAGCGTTGAAGTGGTATACGGGGGCGGGGACGAGCAGTACTTC. Translation: CSVEVVYGGGDEQYF. The chain is built from TRBV29-1 and TRBJ2-7; D may correspond to TRBD1 or TRBD2 (6 bases each). In germline, CDR1 is SQVTM, CDR2 ANQGSEA. The CDR3 has 15 amino acids. V was pared by 1 base and J by 5 bases, with 18 bases between.

The chain has TRBV4-1 and TRBJ1-2, with D possibly TRBD1 on 5 matching bases. V was trimmed by 1 base and J by 2 bases, leaving 14 bases between them. Germline V gene lookup returns CDR1 MGHRA and CDR2 YSYEKL. The CDR3 is made up of 16 amino acids. The CDR3 DNA sequence: TGCGCCAGCAGCCAAGTGGGGAAGGGACGCAACTATGGCTACACCTTC. Amino acid sequence: CASSQVGKGRNYGYTF.

As to this clonotype: At one of its ends the junction is not consistent with the germline gene, which may arise from a read error. The V call is TRBV28, the J call TRBJ1-6, with a weak D call TRBD1 (5 bases). CDR3 length: 16 amino acids. Germline CDR1 reads MDHEN; CDR2 reads SYDVKM. CDR3 loop: CASSPGGMSNNSSLHF. In DNA form, the CDR3 reads TGTGCCAGCAGCCCCGGGGGGATGAGCAATAATTCATCCCTCCACTTT.

This clonotype has only a few counts. The rearrangement joins TRBV9 to TRBJ2-5; TRBD2 aligns across 8 bases. Trimming cost V 6 bases and J 5 bases; bases outside gene matches: 12. This CDR3 region has 15 residues. The germline CDR1 and CDR2 sequences are SGDLS and YYNGEE. CDR3 region: CASTLSGRFSETQYF. CDR3 nucleotides: TGTGCCAGCACGTTGAGCGGGAGATTTTCGGAGACCCAGTACTTC.

V gene TRBV12-3 or TRBV12-4 combines with J gene TRBJ1-1, with D hard to call. The CDR3 has 12 amino acids. V lost 3 bases to trimming and J lost 7 bases, with 9 bases between them. CDR3 amino acids: CASSFNGFEAFF. CDR3 sequence (DNA): TGTGCCAGCAGTTTTAACGGCTTTGAAGCTTTCTTT.

The genes are TRBV5-1 and TRBJ2-7; D is perhaps TRBD1 (6 bases). This CDR3 region has 14 residues. The V gene lost 1 base and the J gene lost 9 bases, with 17 bases spanning the gap. Germline V gene data show CDR1 as SGHRS and CDR2 as YFSETQ. In DNA, the CDR3 is TGCGCCAGCAGCTTGAACCCCCAGGGGAAGGTGCAGTACTTC. The encoded protein is CASSLNPQGKVQYF.

The chain combines TRBV28 with TRBJ1-1, with 9 bases that match TRBD1. This CDR3 has 14 residues. V trimming: 7 bases; J trimming: 6 bases; junction bases outside the gene matches: 9. From germline, CDR1 is MDHEN and CDR2 SYDVKM. CDR3 loop: CASTVDRGQPEAFF. As DNA, the CDR3 is TGTGCCAGCACCGTGGACAGGGGTCAGCCTGAAGCTTTCTTT.

The chain links TRBV29-1 to TRBJ2-3; D gene ambiguous. The germline V gene has CDR1 SQVTM and CDR2 ANQGSEA. The CDR3 covers 14 residues. V was cut by 5 bases and J by 0 bases, with 12 bases left in between. The CDR3 spells CSVPGGPSTDTQYF. Here the CDR3 DNA reads TGCAGCGTTCCCGGCGGACCCAGCACAGATACGCAGTATTTT.

The V call is TRBV11-2, the J call TRBJ2-1; no firm D call. CDR1 SGHAT and CDR2 FQNNGV come from the germline V gene. CDR3 length: 13 residues. V lost 2 bases and J 9 bases, leaving 11 bases between the germline ends. DNA for the CDR3: TGTGCCAGCAGCTTATCGGCGAACGGTGAGCAGTTCTTC. It encodes CASSLSANGEQFF.

This rearrangement joins TRBV4-3 to TRBJ1-4; 11 bases match TRBD1. V trimming: 0 bases; J trimming: 5 bases; junction bases outside the gene matches: 2. Germline V lookup: CDR1 LGHNA, CDR2 YSLEER. The length of the CDR3 is 16 residues. The CDR3 reads CASSQDWDRGNEKLFF. The CDR3 DNA is TGCGCCAGCAGCCAAGACTGGGACAGGGGGAATGAAAAACTGTTTTTT.

The V call is TRBV15, the J call TRBJ1-2; 8 nucleotides align to TRBD1. The trim removed 10 bases at V and 2 bases at J, leaving 6 bases unmatched. The length of the CDR3 is 13 residues. Germline V gene data show CDR1 as LNHNV and CDR2 as YYDKDF (reference sequence). Written as DNA, the CDR3 is TGTGCCAGCTCAGGGGGCAAGAACTATGGCTACACCTTC. Translated, it gives CASSGGKNYGYTF.

The chain has TRBV5-6 and TRBJ2-1; TRBD2 is a possible D gene (6 bases). CDR3 size: 14 residues. The V end lost 1 base, the J end lost 6 bases, and 11 bases lay between the germline ends. CDR1 is SGHDT, CDR2 YYEEEE, per germline. The CDR3 sequence: CASSLLREFNEQFF. The CDR3 nucleotides are TGTGCCAGCAGCTTGTTACGGGAGTTCAATGAGCAGTTCTTC.

The J gene is TRBJ2-5, the V gene TRBV6-5; D gene ambiguous. The germline gives CDR1 MNHEY, CDR2 SVGAGI. V lost 4 bases and J lost 5, with 8 bases in between. The CDR3 sequence is 12 residues long. CDR3 sequence: CASSLGDETQYF. As DNA, the CDR3 is TGTGCCAGCAGTTTAGGCGATGAGACCCAGTACTTC.

The chain carries TRBV20-1 and TRBJ2-3; TRBD2 matches at 10 bases. This CDR3 comprises 15 residues. V dropped 0 bases and J dropped 5; count of bases not matched to a gene: 5. Germline loops: CDR1 DFQATT, CDR2 SNEGSKA (reference sequence). CDR3 sequence (DNA): TGCAGTGCTAGAGATGCTAGCGGGAGAGGAGATACGCAGTATTTT. This translates into CSARDASGRGDTQYF.

The chain is built from TRBV7-9 and TRBJ2-1; 8 nucleotides agree with TRBD2. J gave up 2 bases and V 5 bases, and 17 bases lay outside the gene matches. The CDR3 totals 19 residues. In germline, CDR1 is SEHNR, CDR2 FQNEAQ (reference sequence). CDR3 residues: CASSTTLAAASYTYNEQFF. The CDR3 DNA reads as TGTGCCAGCAGCACCACACTAGCGGCCGCCTCTTATACCTACAATGAGCAGTTCTTC.

This chain links TRBV10-3 with TRBJ2-3; D might be TRBD2 (6 bases). The germline gives CDR1 ENHRY, CDR2 SYGVKD. This CDR3 is 15 amino acids long. V lost 4 bases and J lost 0, with 11 bases in between. The chain's CDR3 is CAISGAGTSTDTQYF. In DNA form, the CDR3 reads TGTGCCATCAGTGGGGCGGGGACTAGCACAGATACGCAGTATTTT.

This clonotype was seen only a few times. This sequence joins TRBV7-9 and TRBJ2-7, with D maybe TRBD2 (5 bases). Germline CDR1 and CDR2: SEHNR and FQNEAQ (reference sequence). Trimming left V 1 base short and J 6 bases short, with 16 bases between. This CDR3 has 15 residues. CDR3 in DNA: TGTGCCAGCAGCTTAGTGGTAGCCGGACTCCGCGAGCAGTACTTC. It is translated as CASSLVVAGLREQYF.

This clonotype appeared a few times. The gene calls are TRBV29-1 and TRBJ2-4, with 7 positions matching TRBD2. V lost 7 bases, J lost 7 bases, and 10 bases stayed unmatched. From germline, CDR1 is SQVTM and CDR2 ANQGSEA. This CDR3 has 13 residues. The CDR3 loop is CSARGGYENIQYF. CDR3 DNA: TGCAGCGCGAGGGGAGGGTACGAGAACATTCAGTACTTC.

In its sample, this clonotype was seen a few times. This rearrangement joins TRBV20-1 to TRBJ1-2; D is perhaps TRBD1 (5 bases). V was shortened by 4 bases and J by 4 bases, with 19 bases between the two germline ends. Germline V gene sequence: CDR1 DFQATT, CDR2 SNEGSKA (reference sequence). This CDR3 region has 15 residues. CDR3 bases: TGCAGTGCTAACGACCGAAGAGGGGAAAGCTATGGCTACACCTTC. The encoded protein is CSANDRRGESYGYTF.

This clonotype was seen a few times. V is TRBV4-1 and J is TRBJ2-7; TRBD1 aligns across 7 bases. This CDR3 has 15 amino acids. Losses at the gene ends were 0 bases for V and 6 bases for J; bases not matched to a gene: 8. The germline V gene encodes CDR1 MGHRA and CDR2 YSYEKL. Here the CDR3 DNA reads TGCGCCAGCAGCCAAGATCAAGGATACAGGGGCGAGCAGTACTTC. Its translation is CASSQDQGYRGEQYF.

The chain couples TRBV20-1 to TRBJ2-7; 11 nucleotides match TRBD1. Germline CDR1 DFQATT, CDR2 SNEGSKA (reference sequence). Losses at the gene ends were 5 bases for V and 2 bases for J; bases not matched to a gene: 5. The CDR3 extends over 14 amino acids. CDR3 sequence (DNA): TGCAGTGCTTCGGGACAGGGGGTTACCTACGAGCAGTACTTC. The encoded protein is CSASGQGVTYEQYF.